The next 31 T cell receptor beta chains were all read from a single sample in a study of Ad26.COV2.S vaccination and SARS-CoV-2 variants. As to treatment: roughly 18 received Ad26.COV2.S at low or high dose, single or two shots; roughly five received placebo; per-sample allocation not given. Samples were taken on day 63 after the first vaccine or placebo injection. Method: immunoSEQ multiplex PCR; TCRdb's copy keeps in-frame clones and lacks some. The sample includes 300,000 to 350,000 clones, approximately 87% seen only once; the top ten take around 5.5%. The material was peripheral blood, obtained in a trial of Ad26.COV2.S vaccine versus placebo. These receptor sequences come from a person aged 18 to 65 who received the Ad26.COV2.S COVID-19 vaccine or a placebo.

The chain combines TRBV7-9 with TRBJ2-2, with D tentatively TRBD1 (5 bases). Per germline, CDR1 SEHNR and CDR2 FQNEAQ (reference sequence). V gave up 7 bases and J gave up 2 bases, with 11 bases separating them. This CDR3 contains 14 residues. The CDR3 here is CASNQDINTGELFF. DNA of the CDR3: TGTGCCAGCAACCAGGACATTAACACCGGGGAGCTGTTTTTT.

The V gene is TRBV19, the J gene TRBJ1-2; 8 bases are a match to TRBD1. The CDR3 sequence is 14 residues long. V was clipped by 5 bases and J by 6 bases; unmatched bases: 8. Germline CDR1 and CDR2: LNHDA and SQIVND (reference sequence). In DNA, the CDR3 is TGTGCCAGTAGTCACGGTTACAGGGGGAATGGCTACACCTTC. This translates into CASSHGYRGNGYTF. The full variable domain, its missing parts supplied by reference TRBV19 and TRBJ1-2, is DGGITQSPKYLFRKEGQNVTLSCEQNLNHDAMYWYRQDPGQGLRLIYYSQIVNDFQKGDIAEGYSVSREKKESFPLTVTSAQKNPTAFYLCASSHGYRGNGYTFGSGTRLTVV.

This chain links TRBV18 with TRBJ2-1; D gene uncertain. Germline-derived CDR1 and CDR2 are KGHSH and LQKENI. The CDR3 has 13 amino acids. The V end lost 2 bases, the J end lost 0 bases, and 2 bases lay between the germline ends. The CDR3 nucleotides are TGTGCCAGCTCACCAGCCTCCTACAATGAGCAGTTCTTC. Encoded protein: CASSPASYNEQFF.

J is TRBJ2-2 and V is TRBV29-1; D remains unclear. Germline CDR1 SQVTM, CDR2 ANQGSEA. The CDR3 is 13 amino acids. Trimming cost V 8 bases and J 5 bases, with 15 bases left between them. CDR3 residues: CSSGQMGTGELFF. Here the CDR3 DNA reads TGCAGCTCCGGGCAAATGGGGACCGGGGAGCTGTTTTTT.

The chain carries TRBV30 and TRBJ1-6, with 7 bases that match TRBD1. The junction had 8 bases not matched to a gene; V was cut back by 7 bases and J by 5 bases. CDR1 and CDR2 (germline): GTSNPN, SVGIG (reference sequence). The CDR3 has 14 residues. CDR3 in amino acids: CAFSRDSDNSPLHF. Written as DNA, the CDR3 is TGTGCCTTTTCCCGGGACAGTGATAATTCACCCCTCCACTTT.

The gene calls are TRBV7-9 and TRBJ1-1; D gene ambiguous. Trimming pared 4 bases from V and 11 bases from J, leaving 17 bases between. Germline V gene data show CDR1 as SEHNR and CDR2 as FQNEAQ (reference sequence). This CDR3 has 13 amino acids. The CDR3 loop reads CASSSEANRSAFF. CDR3 sequence (DNA): TGTGCCAGCAGCTCAGAGGCGAACCGGTCTGCTTTCTTT.

The V gene is TRBV20-1, the J gene TRBJ1-5; D is uncertain. Germline lookup yields CDR1 DFQATT and CDR2 SNEGSKA (reference sequence). This CDR3 has 13 residues. The germline V and J ends were trimmed by 3 bases and 4 bases, with 10 bases remaining between them. Here the CDR3 DNA reads TGCAGTGCTAGTGAGGGCTTAAATCAGCCCCAGCATTTT. Encoded protein: CSASEGLNQPQHF.

Concerning this clone: Other nucleotide sequences in the sample specify the same CDR3. V gene TRBV11-3 combines with J gene TRBJ1-1; D is undetermined. Trimming cost V 1 base and J 2 bases, with 5 bases left between them. Germline CDR1 reads SGHNT; CDR2 reads YENEEA. CDR3 length equals 13 residues. CDR3 sequence reads: CASSLGVNTEAFF. The CDR3 region has the DNA TGTGCCAGCAGCTTAGGTGTTAACACTGAAGCTTTCTTT.

This chain links TRBV6-1 with TRBJ1-2, with 7 bases aligning to TRBD1. Trimming took 2 bases from V and 7 from J; bases not matched to a gene: 10. Germline assignment: CDR1 MNHNS and CDR2 SASEGT. The CDR3 is 15 amino acids. In nucleotides, the CDR3 is TGTGCCAGCAGTGAAAATAGGGGGACAGTATCTGGCTACACCTTC. The encoded protein is CASSENRGTVSGYTF.

The gene calls are TRBV7-9 and TRBJ1-5; D remains unclear. CDR1 is SEHNR and CDR2 is FQNEAQ in the germline V gene (reference sequence). V was clipped by 5 bases and J by 4 bases, with 9 bases between them. There are 13 residues in the CDR3. DNA of the CDR3: TGTGCCAGCAGCCAGCATGAAAATCAGCCCCAGCATTTT. Translation gives CASSQHENQPQHF.

The chain uses TRBV14 and TRBJ1-1; D remains unclear. With 1 base removed from V and 5 bases from J, the gap between germline ends came to 14 bases. Germline CDR1 and CDR2: SGHDN and FVKESK. The CDR3 is 15 amino acids. The CDR3 reads CASSQALVGRTEAFF. The CDR3 coding sequence is TGTGCCAGCAGCCAAGCCCTGGTGGGAAGAACTGAAGCTTTCTTT.

This clone was observed once. The V gene is TRBV19, the J gene TRBJ2-5, with TRBD1 identical over 10 bases. V shed 5 bases and J 1 base; nucleotides not matched to a gene: 4. The CDR3 covers 15 residues. Germline CDR1 LNHDA, CDR2 SQIVND (reference sequence). The chain's CDR3 is CASSRQGAPQETQYF. The CDR3 region has the DNA TGTGCCAGTAGTCGACAGGGGGCGCCCCAAGAGACCCAGTACTTC.

The V call is TRBV7-9, the J call TRBJ2-1, with TRBD2 identical over 9 bases. The V and J ends lost 7 bases and 6 bases, in that order; junction bases with no gene match: 10. The CDR3 is made up of 15 amino acids. In germline, CDR1 is SEHNR, CDR2 FQNEAQ (reference sequence). The DNA of the CDR3 is TGTGCCAGCACCTCAATCCGCGGGAGGGTCAATGAGCAGTTCTTC. Translated, it gives CASTSIRGRVNEQFF.

This chain uses TRBV10-2 with TRBJ2-1; D not certain. V lost 2 bases and J lost 6, with 5 bases in between. The length of the CDR3 is 12 residues. CDR1 and CDR2 from the germline V gene are WSHSY and SAAADI. The CDR3 DNA follows: TGCGCCAGCAGTGAGACGCGCAATGAGCAGTTCTTC. Translation gives CASSETRNEQFF.

The genes are TRBV18 and TRBJ1-2; possible D gene TRBD1, 5 bases. This CDR3 spans 13 amino acids. Germline CDR1 is KGHSH and CDR2 is LQKENI. Trimming left V 5 bases short and J 1 base short, with 8 bases between. The CDR3: CASSVDSNYGYTF. The CDR3 DNA follows: TGTGCCAGCTCAGTCGACAGTAACTATGGCTACACCTTC.

J is TRBJ1-2 and V is TRBV6-5; D may be TRBD1 (6 bases). The length of the CDR3 is 16 residues. V gave up 4 bases and J gave up 8 bases, with 23 bases separating them. Germline V gene lookup returns CDR1 MNHEY and CDR2 SVGAGI. CDR3 sequence: CASSSHPGQMIWGYTF. The CDR3 coding sequence is TGTGCCAGCAGTTCCCACCCCGGACAGATGATCTGGGGCTACACCTTC.

This sequence joins TRBV7-9 and TRBJ2-1; D not resolved. Germline V lookup: CDR1 SEHNR, CDR2 FQNEAQ (reference sequence). The CDR3 contains 12 residues. The V and J ends lost 4 bases and 12 bases respectively, with 13 bases between them. The CDR3 region has the DNA TGTGCCAGCAGCTCGCGCTTGGGGTCGCAGTTCTTC. Translated: CASSSRLGSQFF.

The rearrangement uses TRBV6-4 and TRBJ1-2, with 9 bases that match TRBD1. The germline gives CDR1 MRHNA, CDR2 SNTAGT. The V gene end was trimmed by 0 bases and the J gene end by 5 bases; junction bases not matched to a gene: 1. The CDR3 totals 14 residues. The CDR3 protein is CASSDSGTGYGYTF. The CDR3 bases are TGTGCCAGCAGTGACTCGGGGACAGGGTATGGCTACACCTTC.

The CDR3 spells CASKRGRNSGNTIYF. The CDR3 DNA sequence: TGTGCCAGCAAGAGGGGACGGAACTCTGGAAACACCATATATTTT. The chain employs TRBV6-5 and TRBJ1-3; a possible D gene is TRBD1 (5 bases). This CDR3 is built from 15 residues. CDR1 MNHEY and CDR2 SVGAGI come from the germline V gene. V gave up 7 bases and J gave up 0 bases, with 13 bases separating them.

This chain joins TRBV6-6 and TRBJ2-2; 14 bases align to TRBD2. Losses at the gene ends were 5 bases for V and 3 bases for J; bases not matched to a gene: 2. The CDR3 totals 16 residues. Germline CDR1 and CDR2: MNHNY and SVGAGI (reference sequence). The CDR3 sequence is CASSRLAGGHTGELFF. CDR3 in DNA: TGTGCCAGCAGTCGACTAGCGGGGGGGCACACCGGGGAGCTGTTTTTT.

This sequence joins TRBV5-6 and TRBJ2-7; D perhaps matches TRBD1 (6 bases). The length of the CDR3 is 13 residues. Trimming cost V 1 base and J 3 bases, with 8 bases left between them. Germline CDR1 and CDR2: SGHDT and YYEEEE. The CDR3 loop is CASSLRGFYEQYV. The CDR3 DNA follows: TGTGCCAGCAGCTTGAGGGGGTTCTACGAGCAGTACGTC.

V and J are TRBV4-3 and TRBJ2-1; TRBD2 matches at 9 bases. The V gene's germline CDR1 is LGHNA and CDR2 YSLEER. CDR3 length equals 17 residues. The J segment lost 5 bases and the V segment lost 4 bases, leaving 12 bases of the junction unmatched. The chain's CDR3 is CASSRVVSGSYNNEQFF. As DNA, the CDR3 is TGCGCCAGCAGCCGGGTGGTTAGCGGGAGCTACAACAATGAGCAGTTCTTC.

CDR3 sequence reads: CASSRGGGYEQYV. The CDR3 DNA follows: TGTGCCAGCTCGAGGGGTGGCGGGTACGAGCAGTACGTC. The chain links TRBV25-1 to TRBJ2-7; either TRBD1 or TRBD2 may fit D (5 bases each). Trimming took off 8 bases at V and 4 bases at J, with 15 bases between the two ends. The CDR3 consists of 13 residues. CDR1 is MGHDK, CDR2 SYGVNS, per germline.

The CDR3 sequence is CASSQGTYNEKLFF. CDR3 in DNA: TGTGCCAGTAGTCAGGGAACATATAATGAAAAACTGTTTTTT. This chain connects TRBV19 to TRBJ1-4; tentative D call: TRBD1 (5 bases). The germline gives CDR1 LNHDA, CDR2 SQIVND (reference sequence). Trimming pared 5 bases from V and 4 bases from J, leaving 11 bases between. The CDR3 has 14 amino acids.

The rearrangement joins TRBV29-1 to TRBJ1-1, with D unresolved. CDR1 SQVTM and CDR2 ANQGSEA come from the germline V gene. The V gene lost 6 bases and the J gene lost 3 bases, with 14 bases spanning the gap. The CDR3 extends over 13 amino acids. The CDR3 sequence: CSVYLSGDTEAFF. CDR3 sequence (DNA): TGCAGCGTATATCTAAGCGGGGACACTGAAGCTTTCTTT.

The rearrangement joins TRBV19 to TRBJ1-2; D call uncertain. The ends were cut back, 6 bases at V and 2 bases at J, with 7 bases in the middle. There are 12 residues in the CDR3. Germline CDR1 is LNHDA and CDR2 is SQIVND (reference sequence). The CDR3 nucleotides are TGTGCCAGTAGATTGTGGAACTATGGCTACACCTTC. Encoded protein: CASRLWNYGYTF.

V is TRBV12-5 and J is TRBJ2-7; unclear D gene. V lost 0 bases and J lost 7, with 22 bases in between. From germline, CDR1 is LGHNT and CDR2 FRNRAP. CDR3 length: 17 amino acids. The CDR3 loop is CASGLVHLGVPVGEQYV. In DNA, the CDR3 is TGTGCTAGTGGTTTGGTACACCTGGGCGTTCCCGTGGGGGAGCAGTACGTC.

The genes are TRBV28 and TRBJ2-7, with TRBD1 as a possible D gene (5 bases). The ends were cut back, 8 bases at V and 7 bases at J, with 15 bases in the middle. The length of the CDR3 is 12 residues. Germline V gives CDR1 MDHEN, CDR2 SYDVKM. The CDR3 region is CASLDAKGEQYV. CDR3 DNA: TGTGCCAGCCTCGACGCCAAGGGGGAGCAGTACGTC.

The V call is TRBV6-5, the J call TRBJ1-2, with TRBD1 as a possible D gene (5 bases). V was cut by 4 bases and J by 3 bases, with 9 bases left in between. The CDR3 runs to 13 residues. Germline CDR1 MNHEY, CDR2 SVGAGI. CDR3 in DNA: TGTGCCAGCAGTTCCCAGGGTCACTATGGCTACACCTTC. Encoded protein: CASSSQGHYGYTF.

About this clone: At one of its ends the junction is not consistent with the germline gene, which may arise from a read error. The V call is TRBV7-2, the J call TRBJ1-1; D remains ambiguous. CDR1 and CDR2 (germline): SGHTA, FQGNSA. This CDR3 comprises 16 residues. The CDR3 reads CVSSLDMPEGSTEAFF. CDR3 DNA: TGTGTCAGCAGCTTAGACATGCCAGAAGGAAGCACTGAAGCTTTCTTT.

About this clone itself: Its ends do not fully match the called genes, so a read error is possible. The chain has TRBV12-3 or TRBV12-4 and TRBJ1-2, with D uncertain. The CDR3 totals 11 residues. The CDR3 protein is CASTTGRKYAF. The CDR3 coding sequence is TGTGCCAGCACCACTGGGCGGAAGTACGCCTTC.